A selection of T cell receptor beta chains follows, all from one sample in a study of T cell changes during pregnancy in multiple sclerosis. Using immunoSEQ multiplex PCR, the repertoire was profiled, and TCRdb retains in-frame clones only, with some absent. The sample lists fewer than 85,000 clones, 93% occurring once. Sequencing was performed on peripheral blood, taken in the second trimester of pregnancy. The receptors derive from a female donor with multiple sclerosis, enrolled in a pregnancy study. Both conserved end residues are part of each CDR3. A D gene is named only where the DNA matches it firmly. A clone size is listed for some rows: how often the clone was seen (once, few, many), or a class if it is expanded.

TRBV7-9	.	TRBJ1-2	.	TGTGCCAGCAGCCCGACGATGGGACACGCTAACTATGGCTACACCTTC	CASSPTMGHANYGYTF
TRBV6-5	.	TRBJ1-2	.	TGTGCCAGCAGGTACAGGAGTGGCTACACCTTC	CASRYRSGYTF
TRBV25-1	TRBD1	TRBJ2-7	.	TGTGCCAGCAGTGAATACTTTCCGGAGGACAGGGACTACGAGCAGTACTTC	CASSEYFPEDRDYEQYF
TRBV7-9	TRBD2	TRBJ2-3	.	TGTGCCAGCAGCCTACGCCTGACTAGCGGGGAGGATACGCAGTATTTT	CASSLRLTSGEDTQYF
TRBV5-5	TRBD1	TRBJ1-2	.	TGTGCCAGCAGCTTGGTCAGAATCGGGACAGGGGGCCGTAGGGGCTACACCTTC	CASSLVRIGTGGRRGYTF
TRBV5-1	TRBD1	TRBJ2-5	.	TGCGCCAGCAGCCCAGGGACAGGGGAAGAGACCCAGTACTTC	CASSPGTGEETQYF
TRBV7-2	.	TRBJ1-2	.	TGTGCCAGCAGCTTTAATGGAGCTACCTTCTATGGCTACACCTTC	CASSFNGATFYGYTF
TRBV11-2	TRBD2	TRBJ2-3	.	TGTGCCAGCAGCTTAGCCCGGGGGGGCAGTCAAGGAGATACGCAGTATTTT	CASSLARGGSQGDTQYF
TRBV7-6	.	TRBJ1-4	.	TGTGCCAGCAGCTCGCAGGGAAGCAATGAAAAACTGTTTTTT	CASSSQGSNEKLFF
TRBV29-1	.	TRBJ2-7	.	TGCAGCGTTGAAATAGGCACAGCAGAGCAGTACTTC	CSVEIGTAEQYF
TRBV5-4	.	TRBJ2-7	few	TGTGCCAGCAGCTTGCCAGGGGAGTACGAGCAGTACTTC	CASSLPGEYEQYF
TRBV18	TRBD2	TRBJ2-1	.	TGTGCCAGCTCACCAGATCCCCGGGGGGGGACGAATAGCTCCTACAATGAGCAGTTCTTC	CASSPDPRGGTNSSYNEQFF
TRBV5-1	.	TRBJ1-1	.	TGCGCCAGCAGGTTCCGGGAGGAAACTGAAGCTTTCTTT	CASRFREETEAFF
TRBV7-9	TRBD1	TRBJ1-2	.	TGTGCCAGCAGCTCGACGATGGGGACAGTTAACTATGGCTACACCTTC	CASSSTMGTVNYGYTF
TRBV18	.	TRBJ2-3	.	TGTGCCAGCTCACCACCAGGGGATTCGGGTACGCAGTATTTT	CASSPPGDSGTQYF
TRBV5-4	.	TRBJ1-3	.	TGTGCCAGCAGCTTGGCACATGGTTCTGGAAACACCATATATTTT	CASSLAHGSGNTIYF
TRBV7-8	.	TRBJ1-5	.	TGTGCCAGCAGCTTAGCCCCAGGGGTTCAGCCCCAGCATTTT	CASSLAPGVQPQHF
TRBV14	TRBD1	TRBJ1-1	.	TGTGCCAGCAGCCCCGGGACAGCCCCTCCGAACACTGAAGCTTTCTTT	CASSPGTAPPNTEAFF
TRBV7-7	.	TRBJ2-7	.	TGTGCTAGCAGCTTAGGTCAGGGAGGCGAGCAGTACTTC	CASSLGQGGEQYF
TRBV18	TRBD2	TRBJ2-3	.	TGTGCCAGCTCACGCCGAACCGGGGGGGCTGGAGATACGCAGTATTTT	CASSRRTGGAGDTQYF
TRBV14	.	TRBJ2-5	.	TGTGCCAGCAGCCGCTCCAGGGAGACCCAGTACTTC	CASSRSRETQYF
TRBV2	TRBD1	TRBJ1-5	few	TGTGCCAGCAGTGGACAGGGCGTACAGCCCCAGCATTTT	CASSGQGVQPQHF
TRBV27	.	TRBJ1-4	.	TGTGCCAGCAGTTCCCTCGGTTCCGGTGAAAAACTGTTTTTT	CASSSLGSGEKLFF
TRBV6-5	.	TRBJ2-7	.	TGTGCCAGCAGTTACTTGGGGGGTCGGTTGGACGAGCAGTACTTC	CASSYLGGRLDEQYF
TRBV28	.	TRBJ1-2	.	TGTGCCAGCACCCTCAACTGGAGGGACTATGGCTACACCTTC	CASTLNWRDYGYTF
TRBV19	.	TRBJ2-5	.	TGTGCCAGTAGTCTTCTTGGGGGCGAGACCCAGTACTTC	CASSLLGGETQYF
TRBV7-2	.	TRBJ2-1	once	TGTGCCAGCAGCTTAGGGCCCCAGTCGGGTGAGCAGTTCTTC	CASSLGPQSGEQFF
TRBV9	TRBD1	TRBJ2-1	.	TGTGCCAGCAGTATAGGACAGGCTTACAATGAGCAGTTCTTC	CASSIGQAYNEQFF
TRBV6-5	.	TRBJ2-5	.	TGTGCCAGCAGTTTTTCCAACGGGTTAAAAGAGACCCAGTACTTC	CASSFSNGLKETQYF
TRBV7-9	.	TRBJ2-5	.	TGTGCCAGCAGCTTAGCTAGGACAGTCCAAGAGACCCAGTACTTC	CASSLARTVQETQYF
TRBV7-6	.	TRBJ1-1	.	TGTGCCAGCAGCTTAGGCCCTGGAGGGGCGGATGAAGCTTTCTTT	CASSLGPGGADEAFF
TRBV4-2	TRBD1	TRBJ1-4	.	TGTGCCAGCAGCCAAGGAGGACAGGGGGATGAAAAACTGTTTTTT	CASSQGGQGDEKLFF
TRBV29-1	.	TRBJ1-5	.	TGCAGCGTTGAAGTCGGCGGGCGCAATCAGCCCCAGCATTTT	CSVEVGGRNQPQHF
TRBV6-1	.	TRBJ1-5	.	TGTGCCAGCAGTGAGGCTGCCAGCAATCAGCCCCAGCATTTT	CASSEAASNQPQHF
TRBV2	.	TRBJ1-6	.	TGTGCCAGCAGTGAAAGAGGCCAGGGTCAATCACCCCTCCACTTT	CASSERGQGQSPLHF
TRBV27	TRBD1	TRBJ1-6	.	TGTGCCAGCAGTTTAATGGGACAGAATTCACCCCTCCACTTT	CASSLMGQNSPLHF
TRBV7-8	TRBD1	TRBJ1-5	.	TGTGCCAGCAGCCTCCGGGACAGGGGTAATCAGCCCCAGCATTTT	CASSLRDRGNQPQHF
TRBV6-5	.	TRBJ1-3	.	TGTGCCAGCTTCACAGGGCATACTGGAAACACCATATATTTT	CASFTGHTGNTIYF
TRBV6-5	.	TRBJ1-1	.	TGTGCCAGCAGTTACTTGTCGGGGGGCCGTCCTGAAGCTTTCTTT	CASSYLSGGRPEAFF
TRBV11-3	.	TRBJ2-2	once	TGTGCCAGCAGCGCGACAGTGACCGGGGAGCTGTTTTTT	CASSATVTGELFF
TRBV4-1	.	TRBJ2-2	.	TGCGCCAGCAGCCCCATACAACCCGTCCAAGGGGAGCTGTTTTTT	CASSPIQPVQGELFF
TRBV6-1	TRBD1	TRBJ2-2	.	TGTGCCAGCAGAGAATTGGACAGGGTGAACACCGGGGAGCTGTTTTTT	CASRELDRVNTGELFF
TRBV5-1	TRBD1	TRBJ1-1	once	TGCGCCAGCAGCAAGCGGGGACAGGGCGAAGGGAACACTGAAGCTTTCTTT	CASSKRGQGEGNTEAFF
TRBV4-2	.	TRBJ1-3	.	TGTGCCAGCAGCCTCACTCCGGGAGACTCTGGAAACACCATATATTTT	CASSLTPGDSGNTIYF
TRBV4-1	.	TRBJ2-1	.	TGCGCCAGCAGCCAAGGAGGCGATCTATACAATGAGCAGTTCTTC	CASSQGGDLYNEQFF
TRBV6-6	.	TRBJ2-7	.	TGTGCCAGCAGTGCGGGACTGTTGGACGAGCAGTACTTC	CASSAGLLDEQYF
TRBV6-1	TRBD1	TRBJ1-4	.	TGTGCCAGCAGTGAGGACGACAGGGCTGTAGGGGAAAAACTGTTTTTT	CASSEDDRAVGEKLFF
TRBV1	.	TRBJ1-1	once	TGCACCAGCAGCCCGGACTGTGCTGAAGCTTTCTTT	CTSSPDCAEAFF
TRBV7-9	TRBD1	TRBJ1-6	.	TGTGCCAGCAGCTTAAGGTTGACAGGGGCTTATTCACCCCTCCACTTT	CASSLRLTGAYSPLHF
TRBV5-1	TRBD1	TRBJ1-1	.	TGCGCCAGCAGCTTGGGGGGGGACAGTGAAGCTTTCTTT	CASSLGGDSEAFF
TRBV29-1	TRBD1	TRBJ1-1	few	TGCAGCGCCCCTGGACAGGGGGCCGCTTTCTTT	CSAPGQGAAFF
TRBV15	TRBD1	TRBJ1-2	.	TGTGCCACCAGCAGAGCCCGGGCGGGGACAGGACAGGATGGCTACACCTTC	CATSRARAGTGQDGYTF
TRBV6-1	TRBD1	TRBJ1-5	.	TGTGCCAGCAGTTGGACAGGGGGCTACAATCAGCCCCAGCATTTT	CASSWTGGYNQPQHF
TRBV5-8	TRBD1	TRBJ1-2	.	TGTGCCAGCAGCGCGGCCCCCGGGACAGGGAACTATGGCTACACCTTC	CASSAAPGTGNYGYTF
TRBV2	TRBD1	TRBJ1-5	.	TGTGCCAGCAGGGCAACGCTGGACAGGGTTCAATCTAGCAATCAGCCCCAGCATTTT	CASRATLDRVQSSNQPQHF
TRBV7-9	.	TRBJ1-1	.	TGTGCCAGCAGCACAACAGCTATGAACACTGAAGCTTTCTTT	CASSTTAMNTEAFF
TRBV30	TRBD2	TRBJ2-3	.	TGTGCCTGGACTCCGGGACTAGTATTTGGAGCCACAGATACGCAGTATTTT	CAWTPGLVFGATDTQYF
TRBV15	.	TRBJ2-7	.	TGTGCCACCAGCAGCCGACACTCCTACGAGCAGTACTTC	CATSSRHSYEQYF
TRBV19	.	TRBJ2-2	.	TGTGCCAGTAGCGCAGGGGAGGGGGGGGAGCTGTTTTTT	CASSAGEGGELFF
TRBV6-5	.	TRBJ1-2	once	TGTGCCAGCAGTTACAGGGAGGGGCGCTATGGCTACACCTTC	CASSYREGRYGYTF